This T cell receptor beta chain emerged from a study of T cell changes during pregnancy in multiple sclerosis. Sequenced by immunoSEQ multiplex PCR; TCRdb stores in-frame clones only, minus some. The profile shows 35,000 to 50,000 clones, 80% to 95% of them singletons. This clone was seen a single time. CDR1 and CDR2 from the germline V gene are MNHNS and SASEGT. The CDR3 is 15 amino acids. V was shortened by 2 bases and J by 3 bases, with 11 bases between the two germline ends. The sequenced sample was CD4+ T cells from peripheral blood mononuclear cells, obtained in the first trimester of pregnancy. This clonotype was sampled from a female donor with multiple sclerosis, enrolled in a pregnancy study. V is TRBV6-1 and J is TRBJ2-1; D possibly corresponds to TRBD2 (7 bases). The CDR3 sequence: CASSERGGYYNEQFF. The CDR3 DNA is TGTGCCAGCAGTGAAAGGGGGGGCTACTACAATGAGCAGTTCTTC.